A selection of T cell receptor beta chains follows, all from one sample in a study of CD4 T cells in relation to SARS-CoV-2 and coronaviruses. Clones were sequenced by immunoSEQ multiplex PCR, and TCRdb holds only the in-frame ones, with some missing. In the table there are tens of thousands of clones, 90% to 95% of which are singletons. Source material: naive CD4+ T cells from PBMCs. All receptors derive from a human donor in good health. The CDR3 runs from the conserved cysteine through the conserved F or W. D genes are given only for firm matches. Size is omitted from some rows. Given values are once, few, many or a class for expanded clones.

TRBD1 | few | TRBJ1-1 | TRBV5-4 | CASSPGQGFNTEAFF | TGTGCCAGCAGCCCGGGACAGGGGTTTAACACTGAAGCTTTCTTT
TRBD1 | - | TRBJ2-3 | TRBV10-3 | CAISEANRGSPDTQYF | TGTGCCATCAGTGAGGCGAACAGGGGAAGCCCAGATACGCAGTATTTT
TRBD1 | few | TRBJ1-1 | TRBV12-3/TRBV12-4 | CASTLDRYTEAFF | TGTGCCAGCACCCTGGACAGGTACACTGAAGCTTTCTTT
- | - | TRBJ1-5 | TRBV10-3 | CATEQGGGKPQHF | TGTGCCACGGAACAGGGAGGGGGAAAGCCCCAGCATTTT
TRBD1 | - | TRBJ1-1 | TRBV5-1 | CASSLVRQGGDENTEAFF | TGCGCCAGCAGCTTGGTTAGGCAGGGGGGCGACGAGAACACTGAAGCTTTCTTT
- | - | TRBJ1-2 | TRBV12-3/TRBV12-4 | CASSNSNYGYTF | TGTGCCAGCAGTAACAGTAACTATGGCTACACCTTC
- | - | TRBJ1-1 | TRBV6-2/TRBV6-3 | CASSYLRGRVAEAFF | TGTGCCAGCAGTTATCTAAGGGGCCGTGTGGCTGAAGCTTTCTTT
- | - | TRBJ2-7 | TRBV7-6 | CASSLGTYPSPYEQYF | TGTGCCAGCAGCTTAGGTACCTACCCCTCGCCCTACGAGCAGTACTTC
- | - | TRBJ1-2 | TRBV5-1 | CASSLVGVADGYTF | TGCGCCAGCAGCTTGGTGGGGGTTGCTGATGGCTACACCTTC
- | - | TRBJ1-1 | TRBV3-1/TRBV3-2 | CASSPRYPPTEAFF | TGTGCCAGCAGCCCACGGTACCCACCCACTGAAGCTTTCTTT
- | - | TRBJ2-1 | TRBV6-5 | CASTLRSSNEQFF | TGTGCCAGCACTCTCAGGTCCAGTAATGAGCAGTTCTTC
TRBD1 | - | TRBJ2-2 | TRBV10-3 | CAISPGQGALKLANTGELFF | TGTGCCATCAGTCCCGGACAGGGCGCGCTGAAGTTAGCGAACACCGGGGAGCTGTTTTTT
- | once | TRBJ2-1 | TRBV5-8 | CASSARGEFSNEQFF | TGTGCCAGCAGCGCCCGAGGGGAGTTTTCGAATGAGCAGTTCTTC
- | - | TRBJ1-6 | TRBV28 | CASSLRTSRVPASPLHF | TGTGCCAGCAGTCTTCGGACCTCCCGGGTTCCCGCTTCACCCCTCCACTTT
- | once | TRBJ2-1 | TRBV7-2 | CASSLSGGRNEQFF | TGTGCCAGCAGCTTATCGGGGGGCCGCAATGAGCAGTTCTTC
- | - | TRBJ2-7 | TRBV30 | CAWSGPTGITRQYF | TGTGCCTGGAGTGGCCCGACAGGTATTACCCGGCAGTACTTC
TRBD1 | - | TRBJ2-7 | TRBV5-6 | CASSYDRTGGYEQYF | TGTGCCAGCAGTTACGACCGGACAGGGGGCTACGAGCAGTACTTC
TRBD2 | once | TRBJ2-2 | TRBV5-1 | CASGYTGTSDTGELFF | TGCGCCAGCGGCTATACCGGGACTAGTGACACCGGGGAGCTGTTTTTT
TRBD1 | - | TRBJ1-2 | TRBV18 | CASSGTGGEYGYTF | TGTGCCAGCTCAGGGACAGGGGGCGAGTATGGCTACACCTTC
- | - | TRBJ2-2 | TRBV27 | CASSLLGTGELFF | TGTGCCAGCAGTCTTTTGGGGACCGGGGAGCTGTTTTTT
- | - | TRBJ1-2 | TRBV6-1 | CASSEARGRAQFGYTF | TGTGCCAGCAGTGAAGCGAGAGGAAGGGCGCAGTTCGGCTACACCTTC
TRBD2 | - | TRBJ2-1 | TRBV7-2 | CASSLAGGAYNEQFF | TGTGCCAGCAGCTTAGCGGGGGGGGCCTACAATGAGCAGTTCTTC
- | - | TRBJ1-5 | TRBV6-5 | CASGRDQPQHF | TGTGCCAGCGGCAGGGATCAGCCCCAGCATTTT
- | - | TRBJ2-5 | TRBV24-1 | CATSDLRGGETQYF | TGTGCCACCAGTGATTTGAGAGGGGGGGAGACCCAGTACTTC
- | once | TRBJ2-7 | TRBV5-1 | CASSLVTRVRSSYEQYF | TGCGCCAGCAGCTTGGTTACCCGGGTTCGGAGCTCCTACGAGCAGTACTTC
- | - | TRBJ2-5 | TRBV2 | CASILQGPGWETQYF | TGTGCCAGCATTTTGCAGGGGCCAGGTTGGGAGACCCAGTACTTC
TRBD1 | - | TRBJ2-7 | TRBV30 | CAWSPLTGMYEQYF | TGTGCCTGGAGTCCGCTGACAGGGATGTACGAGCAGTACTTC
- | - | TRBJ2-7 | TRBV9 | CASSVVGGSYEQYF | TGTGCCAGCAGCGTAGTGGGCGGGTCCTACGAGCAGTACTTC
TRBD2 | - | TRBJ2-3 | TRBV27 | CASSLSGRASNTQYF | TGTGCCAGCAGTTTAAGCGGGAGGGCCTCAAATACGCAGTATTTT
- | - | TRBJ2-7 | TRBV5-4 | CASSPGRTGDEQYF | TGTGCCAGCAGCCCCGGGCGGACGGGCGACGAGCAGTACTTC
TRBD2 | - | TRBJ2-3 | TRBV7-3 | CASSSPGTSGSADTQYF | TGTGCCAGCAGCTCGCCCGGGACTAGCGGGAGTGCCGATACGCAGTATTTT
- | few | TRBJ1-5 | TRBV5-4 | CASSLGGGLNQPQHF | TGTGCCAGCAGCTTGGGGGGAGGGCTTAATCAGCCCCAGCATTTT
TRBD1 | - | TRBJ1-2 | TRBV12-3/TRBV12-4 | CASSEQGGYGYTF | TGTGCCAGCAGTGAACAGGGGGGGTATGGCTACACCTTC
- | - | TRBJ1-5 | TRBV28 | CASQVGRSRPQHF | TGTGCCAGCCAAGTCGGGCGTAGTAGGCCCCAGCATTTT
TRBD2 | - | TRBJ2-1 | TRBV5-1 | CASSPGTSGIGEQFF | TGCGCCAGCAGCCCGGGGACTAGCGGGATTGGCGAGCAGTTCTTC
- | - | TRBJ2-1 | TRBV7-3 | CASSLGGDLYNEQFF | TGTGCCAGCAGCTTAGGAGGGGACCTCTACAATGAGCAGTTCTTC
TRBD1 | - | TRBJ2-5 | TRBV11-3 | CASSLGFKGAEETQYF | TGTGCCAGCAGCTTAGGTTTCAAGGGGGCGGAAGAGACCCAGTACTTC
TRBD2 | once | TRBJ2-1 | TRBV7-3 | CASSARGARGAQGSYNEQFF | TGTGCCAGCAGCGCAAGGGGTGCGCGGGGGGCCCAGGGCTCCTACAATGAGCAGTTCTTC